This TCR beta chain was documented in a study of blood T cell repertoires in COVID-19. In the study overall: Sites in the United States, Italy and Spain provided acute and convalescent COVID-19 samples.

TCRdb's table, derived via immunoSEQ multiplex PCR, lists solely in-frame clones and lacks some. Among 180,000 or so clones listed, roughly 90% were seen once. The ends lost 0 bases at V and 6 bases at J; junction bases unmatched: 10. The V gene's germline CDR1 is LGHNA and CDR2 YSLEER. The CDR3 has 17 amino acids. The TCR sequence derives from a middle-aged man with acute or convalescent COVID-19. The chain employs TRBV4-3 and TRBJ2-2, with 7 bases identical to TRBD2. Source material: peripheral blood. The CDR3 loop reads CASSQDFPSGHSGELFF. CDR3 bases: TGCGCCAGCAGCCAAGATTTCCCTAGCGGCCACTCCGGGGAGCTGTTTTTT.